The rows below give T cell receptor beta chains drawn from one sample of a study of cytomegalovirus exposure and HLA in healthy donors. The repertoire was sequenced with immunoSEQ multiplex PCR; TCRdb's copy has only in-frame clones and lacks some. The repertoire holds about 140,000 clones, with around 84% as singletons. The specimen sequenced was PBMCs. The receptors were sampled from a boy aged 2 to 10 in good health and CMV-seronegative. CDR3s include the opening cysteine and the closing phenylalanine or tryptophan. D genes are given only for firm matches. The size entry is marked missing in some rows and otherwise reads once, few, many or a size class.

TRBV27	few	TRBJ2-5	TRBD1	CASRDREEETQYF	TGTGCCAGCAGGGACAGGGAGGAGGAGACCCAGTACTTC
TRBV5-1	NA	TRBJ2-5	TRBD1	CASSLAGTGVETQYF	TGCGCCAGCAGCTTGGCCGGGACAGGGGTAGAGACCCAGTACTTC
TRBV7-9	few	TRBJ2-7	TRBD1	CASSSAPGQVYEQYF	TGTGCCAGCAGCAGCGCTCCGGGACAGGTCTACGAGCAGTACTTC
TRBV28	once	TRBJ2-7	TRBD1	CASSLFKGQGYEQYF	TGTGCCAGCAGTTTATTCAAGGGACAGGGCTACGAGCAGTACTTC
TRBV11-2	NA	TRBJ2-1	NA	CASSLLEQGQFF	TGTGCCAGCAGCTTACTAGAACAGGGTCAGTTCTTC
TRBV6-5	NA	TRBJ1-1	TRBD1	CASSLSQQGAEAFF	TGTGCCAGCAGTCTATCGCAACAGGGGGCTGAAGCTTTCTTT
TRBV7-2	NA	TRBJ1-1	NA	CASSLNSAPPTEAFF	TGTGCCAGCAGCTTAAACTCCGCTCCCCCCACTGAAGCTTTCTTT
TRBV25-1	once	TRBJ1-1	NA	CASSFAGNTEAFF	TGTGCCAGCTCCTTCGCAGGGAACACTGAAGCTTTCTTT
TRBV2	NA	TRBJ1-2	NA	CASSESGWAGYNGYTF	TGTGCCAGCAGTGAATCCGGATGGGCCGGATACAATGGCTACACCTTC
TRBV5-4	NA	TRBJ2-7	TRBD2	CASSVAGARSYEQYF	TGTGCCAGCAGCGTAGCGGGAGCAAGGTCCTACGAGCAGTACTTC
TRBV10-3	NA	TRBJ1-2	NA	CAIREEGRGVGGYTF	TGTGCCATCAGGGAGGAGGGCAGGGGAGTCGGTGGCTACACCTTC
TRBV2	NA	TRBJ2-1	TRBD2	CASSRLAGGYNEQFF	TGTGCCAGTTCGAGACTAGCGGGGGGCTACAATGAGCAGTTCTTC
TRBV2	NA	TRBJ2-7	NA	CASSDWGGSYEQYF	TGTGCCAGCAGTGACTGGGGCGGTTCCTACGAGCAGTACTTC
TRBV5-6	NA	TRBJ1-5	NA	CASSQGRGNNQPQHF	TGTGCCAGCAGCCAGGGACGGGGGAACAATCAGCCCCAGCATTTT
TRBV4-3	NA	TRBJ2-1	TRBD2	CASSHFGTTNEQFF	TGCGCCAGCAGCCACTTCGGGACTACCAATGAGCAGTTCTTC
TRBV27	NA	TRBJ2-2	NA	CASSLFEFSGELFF	TGTGCCAGCAGTTTATTTGAGTTTTCCGGGGAGCTGTTTTTT
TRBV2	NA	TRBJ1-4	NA	CASRGALLYRTNEKLFF	TGTGCCAGCAGGGGGGCACTCCTTTACAGGACTAATGAAAAACTGTTTTTT
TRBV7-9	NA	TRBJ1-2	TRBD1	CASSLRDRVYGYTF	TGTGCCAGCAGCCTAAGGGACAGGGTTTATGGCTACACCTTC
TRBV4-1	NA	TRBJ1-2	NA	CASSHAASRIQGPLGYGYTF	TGCGCCAGCAGCCACGCAGCATCGCGGATACAGGGCCCCCTAGGCTATGGCTACACCTTC
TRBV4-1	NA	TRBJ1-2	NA	CASSQDMFGYTF	TGCGCCAGCAGCCAAGACATGTTTGGCTACACCTTC
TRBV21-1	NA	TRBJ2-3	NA	CASSHSPLSGTQYF	TGTGCCAGCAGCCATTCCCCCTTGTCCGGTACGCAGTATTTT
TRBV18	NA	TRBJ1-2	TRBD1	CASSPKQGQQHYGYTF	TGTGCCAGCTCACCAAAGCAGGGACAGCAACACTATGGCTACACCTTC
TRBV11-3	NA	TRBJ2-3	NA	CASSLDESADTQYF	TGTGCCAGCAGCTTAGACGAGAGCGCAGATACGCAGTATTTT
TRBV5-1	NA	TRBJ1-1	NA	CASSPLTGLNTEAFF	TGCGCCAGCAGCCCCCTTACCGGTCTGAACACTGAAGCTTTCTTT
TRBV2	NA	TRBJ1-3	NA	CASSEDSSSGNTIYF	TGTGCCAGCAGTGAAGACTCGAGCTCTGGAAACACCATATATTTT
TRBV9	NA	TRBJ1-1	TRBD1	CASSVSTGSAEAFF	TGTGCCAGCAGCGTATCGACAGGGTCCGCTGAAGCTTTCTTT
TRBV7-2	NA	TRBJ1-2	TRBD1	CASSSRTGHYGYTF	TGTGCCAGCAGCTCCCGGACAGGTCACTATGGCTACACCTTC
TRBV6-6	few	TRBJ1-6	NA	CASSYGKGGNSPLHF	TGTGCCAGCAGTTACGGAAAGGGGGGGAATTCACCCCTCCACTTT
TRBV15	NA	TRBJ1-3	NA	CATSSLGNTIYF	TGTGCCACCAGCAGCCTAGGAAACACCATATATTTT
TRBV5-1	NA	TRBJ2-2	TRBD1	CASSSGTGPGELFF	TGCGCCAGCAGCTCGGGGACAGGCCCCGGGGAGCTGTTTTTT
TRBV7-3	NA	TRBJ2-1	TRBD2	CASSLNRGENEQFF	TGTGCCAGCAGCTTAAATCGGGGGGAAAATGAGCAGTTCTTC
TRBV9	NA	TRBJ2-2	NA	CASSQQAYTGELFF	TGTGCCAGCAGCCAACAGGCTTACACCGGGGAGCTGTTTTTT
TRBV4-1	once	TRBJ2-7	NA	CASSQSLAVKYEQYF	TGCGCCAGCAGCCAAAGCCTAGCAGTGAAATACGAGCAGTACTTC
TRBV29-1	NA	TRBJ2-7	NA	CSVVLSGAYEQYF	TGCAGCGTTGTGTTATCCGGGGCCTACGAGCAGTACTTC
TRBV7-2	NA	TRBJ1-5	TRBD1	CASSQSRQGHQPQHF	TGTGCCAGCAGCCAAAGCCGACAGGGACATCAGCCCCAGCATTTT
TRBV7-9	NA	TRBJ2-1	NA	CSSSFAAGTQQFF	TGTTCCAGCAGCTTCGCAGCCGGGACTCAGCAGTTCTTC
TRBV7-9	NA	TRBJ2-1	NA	CASSPARGYRNEQFF	TGTGCCAGCAGCCCCGCCCGGGGTTACCGCAATGAGCAGTTCTTC
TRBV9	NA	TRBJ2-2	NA	CASSGQANTGELFF	TGTGCCAGCAGCGGACAAGCGAACACCGGGGAGCTGTTTTTT
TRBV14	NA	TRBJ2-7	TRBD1	CASSHPTKTGTGGHEQYF	TGTGCCAGCAGCCATCCCACAAAAACCGGGACAGGGGGACACGAGCAGTACTTC
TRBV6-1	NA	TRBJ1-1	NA	CASSTGTEAFF	TGTGCCAGCAGTACGGGGACAGAAGCTTTCTTT
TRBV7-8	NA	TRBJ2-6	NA	CASSLGLGGAYGANVLTF	TGTGCCAGCAGCTTAGGTCTGGGGGGGGCTTATGGGGCCAACGTCCTGACTTTC
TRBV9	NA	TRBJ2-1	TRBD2	CASSLRGAAGGLGNEQFF	TGTGCCAGCAGCTTGAGAGGGGCGGCGGGAGGGCTTGGAAATGAGCAGTTCTTC
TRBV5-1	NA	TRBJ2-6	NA	CASSLDGGPREGGWANVLTF	TGCGCCAGCAGCTTGGATGGCGGGCCCAGGGAGGGGGGTTGGGCCAACGTCCTGACTTTC
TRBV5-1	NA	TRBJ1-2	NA	CASSPEAANYGYTF	TGCGCCAGCAGCCCAGAGGCTGCAAACTATGGCTACACCTTC
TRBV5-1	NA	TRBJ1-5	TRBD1	CASSAGDRYNQPQHF	TGCGCCAGCAGCGCCGGGGACAGGTACAATCAGCCCCAGCATTTT
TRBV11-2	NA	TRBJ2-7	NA	CASSFTTGAATREQYF	TGTGCCAGCAGCTTCACGACAGGTGCCGCAACTAGGGAGCAGTACTTC